The present T cell receptor beta chain was sequenced within a study of blood T cells in healthy people across ages. Notes on the study in general: Both naive CD4+ cell counts and diversity were greater in long-lived donors than in aged donors. In older individuals, TCR beta diversity per million T cells was lower, falling roughly linearly with age.

The authors ran a second PCR of roughly 6 to 12 cycles using a sample-barcoded 5' primer and a J-beta primer mix. Every individual sample yielded 2.5 million or more paired-end reads (each containing CDR3). TCRdb fed the 5' RACE reads into MiXCR, producing one record per CDR3 protein. Counted here are approximately 800,000 distinct CDR3 sequences, about 53% occurring once; the ten biggest clones make up approximately 40%. Germline CDR1 and CDR2: LNHNV and YYDKDF (reference sequence). V lost 5 bases, J lost 4 bases, and 17 bases lay in between. The CDR3 spans 15 residues. This clonotype appeared a single time. Its target is unknown.

V is TRBV15 and J is TRBJ1-2; D is undetermined. The sequenced sample was blood. The receptor was derived from an elderly man in good health. This CDR3 is CATSERVQVPYGYTF. Written as DNA, the CDR3 is TGTGCCACCAGCGAGCGGGTCCAGGTCCCCTATGGCTACACCTTC. Filled out from reference TRBV15 and TRBJ1-2, the complete variable domain reads DAMVIQNPRYQVTQFGKPVTLSCSQTLNHNVMYWYQQKSSQAPKLLFHYYDKDFNNEADTPDNFQSRRPNTSFCFLDIRSPGLGDTAMYLCATSERVQVPYGYTFGSGTRLTVV.